What follows describes a single T cell receptor (beta chain). The sample belongs to a study of T cell changes during pregnancy in multiple sclerosis. Using immunoSEQ multiplex PCR, the repertoire was profiled, and TCRdb retains in-frame clones only, with some absent. The sample holds tens of thousands of clones, approximately 90% seen once. After removal of 4 bases from V and 8 bases from J, the junction contained 10 bases not matched to a gene. CDR3 size: 14 residues. Germline-derived CDR1 and CDR2 are LNHDA and SQIVND (reference sequence). This sequence joins TRBV19 and TRBJ1-2; TRBD1 agrees at 7 bases. The sample consisted of peripheral blood, taken in the second trimester of pregnancy. The source of this sequence is a female donor with multiple sclerosis, enrolled in a pregnancy study. CDR3 region: CASSTRQGSRGYTF. In DNA, the CDR3 is TGTGCCAGTAGTACAAGACAGGGTTCGAGGGGCTACACCTTC.